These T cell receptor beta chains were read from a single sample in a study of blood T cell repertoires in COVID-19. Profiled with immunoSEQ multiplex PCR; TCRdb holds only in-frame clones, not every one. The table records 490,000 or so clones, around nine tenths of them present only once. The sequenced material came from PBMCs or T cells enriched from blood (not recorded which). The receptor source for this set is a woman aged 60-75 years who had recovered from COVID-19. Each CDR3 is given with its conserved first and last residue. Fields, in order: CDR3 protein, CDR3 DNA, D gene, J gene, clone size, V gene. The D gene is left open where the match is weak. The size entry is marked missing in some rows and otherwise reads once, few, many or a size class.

CDR3aa: CASTPLGGSNEQFF; CDR3nt: TGTGCCAGCACCCCCCTAGGAGGGTCCAATGAGCAGTTCTTC; d_gene: .; j_gene: TRBJ2-1; abundance: .; v_gene: TRBV28
CDR3aa: CASSVEGDHETQYF; CDR3nt: TGTGCCAGCAGCGTAGAGGGAGATCATGAGACCCAGTACTTC; d_gene: .; j_gene: TRBJ2-5; abundance: .; v_gene: TRBV9
CDR3aa: CASSNTQGAGNEKLFF; CDR3nt: TGTGCCAGCAGTAACACTCAGGGGGCGGGTAATGAAAAACTGTTTTTT; d_gene: TRBD1; j_gene: TRBJ1-4; abundance: .; v_gene: TRBV3-1/TRBV3-2
CDR3aa: CASSLAGLAYEQYF; CDR3nt: TGTGCCAGCAGCTTAGCGGGACTTGCCTACGAGCAGTACTTC; d_gene: .; j_gene: TRBJ2-7; abundance: .; v_gene: TRBV7-9
CDR3aa: CASSLGVLNSPLHF; CDR3nt: TGTGCCAGCAGTTTGGGCGTCCTGAATTCACCCCTCCACTTT; d_gene: .; j_gene: TRBJ1-6; abundance: .; v_gene: TRBV27
CDR3aa: CAISDLTGDEAFF; CDR3nt: TGTGCCATCAGTGACCTCACAGGGGATGAAGCTTTCTTT; d_gene: TRBD1; j_gene: TRBJ1-1; abundance: .; v_gene: TRBV10-3
CDR3aa: CATSRVPNQPQHF; CDR3nt: TGTGCCACTTCCAGGGTCCCCAATCAGCCCCAGCATTTT; d_gene: .; j_gene: TRBJ1-5; abundance: once; v_gene: TRBV6-4
CDR3aa: CASREEGRGDQPQHF; CDR3nt: TGTGCCAGTAGGGAGGAGGGAAGAGGGGATCAGCCCCAGCATTTT; d_gene: .; j_gene: TRBJ1-5; abundance: .; v_gene: TRBV19
CDR3aa: CASRAAGKGQGSEAFF; CDR3nt: TGTGCCTCTCGCGCGGCAGGTAAGGGCCAGGGGTCTGAAGCTTTCTTT; d_gene: .; j_gene: TRBJ1-1; abundance: .; v_gene: TRBV19
CDR3aa: CATSDPNQPQHF; CDR3nt: TGTGCCACCAGTGACCCTAATCAGCCCCAGCATTTT; d_gene: .; j_gene: TRBJ1-5; abundance: .; v_gene: TRBV24-1
CDR3aa: CASRDVGTGADTQYF; CDR3nt: TGTGCCAGCAGAGACGTAGGGACAGGGGCAGATACGCAGTATTTT; d_gene: TRBD1; j_gene: TRBJ2-3; abundance: once; v_gene: TRBV2
CDR3aa: CASSEGTGEGYGYTF; CDR3nt: TGTGCCAGCAGCGAAGGGACAGGGGAGGGGTATGGCTACACCTTC; d_gene: TRBD1; j_gene: TRBJ1-2; abundance: .; v_gene: TRBV3-1/TRBV3-2
CDR3aa: CASSLRSQDSPLHF; CDR3nt: TGCGCCAGCAGCTTGCGCTCTCAGGATTCACCCCTCCACTTT; d_gene: .; j_gene: TRBJ1-6; abundance: .; v_gene: TRBV5-1
CDR3aa: CSVVVTGGYYGYTF; CDR3nt: TGCAGCGTTGTGGTGACCGGGGGGTACTATGGCTACACCTTC; d_gene: .; j_gene: TRBJ1-2; abundance: .; v_gene: TRBV29-1